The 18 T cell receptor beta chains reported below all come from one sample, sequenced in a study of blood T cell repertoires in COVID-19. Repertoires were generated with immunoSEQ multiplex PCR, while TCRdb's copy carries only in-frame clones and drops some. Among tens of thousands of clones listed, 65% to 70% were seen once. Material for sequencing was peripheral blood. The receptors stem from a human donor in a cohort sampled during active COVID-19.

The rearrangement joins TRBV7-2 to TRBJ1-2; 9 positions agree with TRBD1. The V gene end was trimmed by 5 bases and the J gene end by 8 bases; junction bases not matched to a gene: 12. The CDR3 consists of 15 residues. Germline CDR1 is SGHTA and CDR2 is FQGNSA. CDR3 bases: TGTGCCAGCAGCATTTCGACAGGGGGAATAGGGGGCTACACCTTC. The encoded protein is CASSISTGGIGGYTF.

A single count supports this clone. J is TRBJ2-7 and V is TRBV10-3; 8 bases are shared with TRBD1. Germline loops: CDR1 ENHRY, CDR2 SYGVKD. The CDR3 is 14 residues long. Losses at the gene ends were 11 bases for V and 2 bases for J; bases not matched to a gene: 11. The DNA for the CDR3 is TGTGCCTCCACCGACAGGGGAGACCCCTACGAGCAGTACTTC. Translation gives CASTDRGDPYEQYF.

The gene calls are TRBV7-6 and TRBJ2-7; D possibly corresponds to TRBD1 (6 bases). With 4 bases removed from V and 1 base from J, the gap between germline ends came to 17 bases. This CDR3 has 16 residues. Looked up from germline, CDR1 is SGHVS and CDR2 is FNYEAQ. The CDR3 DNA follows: TGTGCCAGCAGCTCCGTGTCAGGGGCGACTTCCTACGAGCAGTACTTC. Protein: CASSSVSGATSYEQYF.

CDR3 region: CASSQGGLFNEQFF. The DNA of the CDR3 is TGTGCCAGCAGCCAAGGCGGTCTTTTCAATGAGCAGTTCTTC. The V and J genes are TRBV11-2 and TRBJ2-1; D gene uncertain. This CDR3 region has 14 residues. Per germline, CDR1 SGHAT and CDR2 FQNNGV. V shed 5 bases and J shed 6 bases, with 14 bases lying between them.

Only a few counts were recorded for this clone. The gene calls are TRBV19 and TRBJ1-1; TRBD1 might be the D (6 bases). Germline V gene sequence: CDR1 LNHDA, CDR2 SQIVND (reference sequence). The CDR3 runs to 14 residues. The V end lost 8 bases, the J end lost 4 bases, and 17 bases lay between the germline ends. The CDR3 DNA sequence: TGTGCCAGTTACCGTAACGGCAGGGGCACTGAAGCTTTCTTT. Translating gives CASYRNGRGTEAFF.

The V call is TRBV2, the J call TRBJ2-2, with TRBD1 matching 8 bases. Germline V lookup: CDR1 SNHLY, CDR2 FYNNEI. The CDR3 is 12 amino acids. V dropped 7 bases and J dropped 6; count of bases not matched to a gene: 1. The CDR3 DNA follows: TGTGCCAGCATACAGGGGGCCGGGGAGCTGTTTTTT. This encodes CASIQGAGELFF.

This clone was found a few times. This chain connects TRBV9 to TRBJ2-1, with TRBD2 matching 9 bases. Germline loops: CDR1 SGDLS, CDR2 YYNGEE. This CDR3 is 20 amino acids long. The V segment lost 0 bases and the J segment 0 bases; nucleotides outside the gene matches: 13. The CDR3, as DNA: TGTGCCAGCAGCGTAGACCCCCGGGCGGGAGGGCCAAGCTCCTACAATGAGCAGTTCTTC. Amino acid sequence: CASSVDPRAGGPSSYNEQFF.

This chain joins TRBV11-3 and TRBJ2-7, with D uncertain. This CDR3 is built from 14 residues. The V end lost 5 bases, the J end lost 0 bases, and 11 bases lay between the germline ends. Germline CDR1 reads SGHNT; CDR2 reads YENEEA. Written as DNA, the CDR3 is TGTGCCAGCAGCCTATACACAGACTCCTACGAGCAGTACTTC. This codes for CASSLYTDSYEQYF.

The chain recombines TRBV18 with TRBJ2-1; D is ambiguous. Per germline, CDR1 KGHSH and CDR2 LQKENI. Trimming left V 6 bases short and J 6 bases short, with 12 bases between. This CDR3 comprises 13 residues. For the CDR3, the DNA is TGTGCCAGCTCCCCTTTTTCCGGCAATGAGCAGTTCTTC. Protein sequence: CASSPFSGNEQFF.

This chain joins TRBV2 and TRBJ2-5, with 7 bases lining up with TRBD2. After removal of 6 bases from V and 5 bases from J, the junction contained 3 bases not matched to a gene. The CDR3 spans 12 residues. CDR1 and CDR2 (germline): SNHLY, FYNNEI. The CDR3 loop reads CASRLAGETQYF. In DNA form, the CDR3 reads TGTGCCAGCAGATTAGCGGGTGAGACCCAGTACTTC.

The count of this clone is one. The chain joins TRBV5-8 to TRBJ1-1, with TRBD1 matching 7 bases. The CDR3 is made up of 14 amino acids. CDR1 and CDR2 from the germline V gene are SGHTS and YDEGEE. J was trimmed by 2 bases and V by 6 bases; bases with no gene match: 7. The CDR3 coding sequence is TGTGCCAGCATCAAACGACAGGGCAACACTGAAGCTTTCTTT. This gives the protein CASIKRQGNTEAFF.

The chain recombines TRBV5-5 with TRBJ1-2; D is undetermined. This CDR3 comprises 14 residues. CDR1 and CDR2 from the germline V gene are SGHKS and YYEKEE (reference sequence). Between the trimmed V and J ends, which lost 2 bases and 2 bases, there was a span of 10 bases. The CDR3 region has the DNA TGTGCCAGCAGCTTAAGAGGAATGAACTATGGCTACACCTTC. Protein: CASSLRGMNYGYTF.

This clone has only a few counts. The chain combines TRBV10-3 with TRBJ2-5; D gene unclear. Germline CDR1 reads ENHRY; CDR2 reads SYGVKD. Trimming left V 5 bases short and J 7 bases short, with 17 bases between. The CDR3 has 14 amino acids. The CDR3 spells CAISPNLEEATQYF. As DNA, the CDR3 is TGTGCCATCAGTCCGAACCTTGAAGAGGCGACCCAGTACTTC.

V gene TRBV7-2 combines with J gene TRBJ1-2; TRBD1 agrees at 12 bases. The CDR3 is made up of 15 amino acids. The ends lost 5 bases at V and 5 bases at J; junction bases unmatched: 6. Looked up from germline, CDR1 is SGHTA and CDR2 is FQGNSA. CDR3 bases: TGTGCCAGCAGCCCATCGGGACAGGGGGCGTATGGCTACACCTTC. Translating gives CASSPSGQGAYGYTF. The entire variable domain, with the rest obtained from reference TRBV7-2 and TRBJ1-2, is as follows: GAGVSQSPSNKVTEKGKDVELRCDPISGHTALYWYRQSLGQGLEFLIYFQGNSAPDKSGLPSDRFSAERTGGSVSTLTIQRTQQEDSAVYLCASSPSGQGAYGYTFGSGTRLTVV.

The CDR3 reads CASSPPGLAGGRTDTQYF. The DNA for the CDR3 is TGTGCCAGCAGTCCACCGGGACTAGCGGGGGGGCGGACAGATACGCAGTATTTT. The chain links TRBV28 to TRBJ2-3; 16 bases align to TRBD2. With 5 bases clipped from V and 3 bases from J, the junction kept 8 bases outside the gene matches. CDR1 and CDR2 from the germline V gene are MDHEN and SYDVKM. There are 18 residues in the CDR3.

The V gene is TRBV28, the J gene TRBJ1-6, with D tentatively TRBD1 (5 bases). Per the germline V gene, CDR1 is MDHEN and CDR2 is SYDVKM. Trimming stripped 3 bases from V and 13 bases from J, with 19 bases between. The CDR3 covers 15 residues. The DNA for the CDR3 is TGTGCCAGCAGTTTCTGGGGGGGGAGTTCAGACCCCCTCCACTTT. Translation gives CASSFWGGSSDPLHF.

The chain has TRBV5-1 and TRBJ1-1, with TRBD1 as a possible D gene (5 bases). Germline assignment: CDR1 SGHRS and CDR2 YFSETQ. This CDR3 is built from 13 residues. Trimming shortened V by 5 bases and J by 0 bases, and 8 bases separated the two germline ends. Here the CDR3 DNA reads TGCGCCAGCAGTCGACAGTTGAACACTGAAGCTTTCTTT. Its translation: CASSRQLNTEAFF. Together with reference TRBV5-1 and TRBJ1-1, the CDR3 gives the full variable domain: KAGVTQTPRYLIKTRGQQVTLSCSPISGHRSVSWYQQTPGQGLQFLFEYFSETQRNKGNFPGRFSGRQFSNSRSEMNVSTLELGDSALYLCASSRQLNTEAFFGQGTRLTVV.

The CDR3 here is CASSAAGTMTRYEQYF. The CDR3 DNA reads TGTGCCAGCAGCGCCGCCGGGACAATGACTCGTTACGAGCAGTACTTC. This chain links TRBV11-3 with TRBJ2-7, with a possible D match to TRBD1 (6 bases). CDR1 is SGHNT and CDR2 is YENEEA in the germline V gene. This CDR3 has 16 residues. V was trimmed by 5 bases and J by 4 bases, leaving 21 bases between them.